These T cell receptor beta chains were read from a single sample in a study of beta chain features in type 1 diabetes. Some clones are missing from TCRdb's copy, which holds only in-frame ones; the method was immunoSEQ multiplex PCR. The sample has approximately 160,000 clones; approximately 9.9% are singletons. What was sequenced was central memory CD4+ T cells from blood. Receptor source: a woman between 18 and 30 years old in good health. The CDR3 runs from the conserved cysteine through the conserved F or W. The order of the fields is D gene, V gene, clone size, J gene, CDR3 DNA, CDR3 protein. The D gene is left open where the match is weak. Some rows mark clone size as missing; the rest say once, few, many or name a class of expanded clone.

D: NA; V: TRBV18; size: NA; J: TRBJ1-6; DNA: TGTGCCAGCTCACCACAAACAGGTGAACGTTCACCCCTCCACTTT; CDR3: CASSPQTGERSPLHF
D: NA; V: TRBV5-1; size: few; J: TRBJ2-3; DNA: TGCGCCAGCAGCTTGCCCGAGACAGATACGCAGTATTTT; CDR3: CASSLPETDTQYF
D: NA; V: TRBV6-5; size: NA; J: TRBJ1-2; DNA: TGTGCCAGCAGTTCCACGACGATGGGAGGTAGCTACACCTTC; CDR3: CASSSTTMGGSYTF
D: NA; V: TRBV7-2; size: NA; J: TRBJ2-3; DNA: TGTGCCAGCAGCTCAAGCACAGATACGCAGTATTTT; CDR3: CASSSSTDTQYF
D: NA; V: TRBV6-5; size: NA; J: TRBJ2-7; DNA: TGTGCCAGCAGTTACTCGGGACTTTTAACCTACGAGCAGTACTTC; CDR3: CASSYSGLLTYEQYF
D: NA; V: TRBV9; size: NA; J: TRBJ2-3; DNA: TGTGCCAGCAGCCCCCAGGACACAGATACGCAGTATTTT; CDR3: CASSPQDTDTQYF
D: TRBD1; V: TRBV7-6; size: few; J: TRBJ2-3; DNA: TGTGCCAGCAGCCAGGACAGGGGTCGTACAGATACGCAGTATTTT; CDR3: CASSQDRGRTDTQYF
D: NA; V: TRBV10-3; size: NA; J: TRBJ1-5; DNA: TGTGCCATCAGTGCCTCTTTACAGTTCAGCAATCAGCCCCAGCATTTT; CDR3: CAISASLQFSNQPQHF
D: TRBD2; V: TRBV7-2; size: NA; J: TRBJ2-2; DNA: TGTGCCAGCAGCTTAGGATTGGGCGGGGGGACCGGGGAGCTGTTTTTT; CDR3: CASSLGLGGGTGELFF
D: NA; V: TRBV15; size: few; J: TRBJ1-1; DNA: TGTGCCACCAGCAGTCAGGGGAACACTGAAGCTTTCTTT; CDR3: CATSSQGNTEAFF
D: TRBD2; V: TRBV7-3; size: few; J: TRBJ2-2; DNA: TGTGCCAGCAGCCAGGGGACTAGCGGGGTTGGGGAGCTGTTTTTT; CDR3: CASSQGTSGVGELFF
D: TRBD1; V: TRBV4-2; size: NA; J: TRBJ2-1; DNA: TGTGCCAGCAGCCAAACGACAGGGAAGGGCAATGAGCAGTTCTTC; CDR3: CASSQTTGKGNEQFF
D: NA; V: TRBV6-5; size: NA; J: TRBJ1-1; DNA: TGTGCCAGCAGTTACTCGATGGGCAGCACTGAAGCTTTCTTT; CDR3: CASSYSMGSTEAFF
D: TRBD1; V: TRBV6-6; size: NA; J: TRBJ1-2; DNA: TGTGCCAGCACCGCCCGACAGGGGGCCTACACCTTC; CDR3: CASTARQGAYTF
D: NA; V: TRBV7-6; size: few; J: TRBJ2-2; DNA: TGTGCCACCGCAGGGGCCACCGGGGAGCTGTTTTTT; CDR3: CATAGATGELFF
D: TRBD2; V: TRBV5-1; size: few; J: TRBJ2-5; DNA: TGCGCCAGCAGCTTGGGCGGGAGTAGTGAGACCCAGTACTTC; CDR3: CASSLGGSSETQYF
D: NA; V: TRBV29-1; size: few; J: TRBJ2-3; DNA: TGCAGCGTTGGGACAAGTAGAGATACGCAGTATTTT; CDR3: CSVGTSRDTQYF
D: TRBD2; V: TRBV18; size: few; J: TRBJ2-3; DNA: TGTGCCAGCTCACCTCCTAGCGGGAGGACAGATACGCAGTATTTT; CDR3: CASSPPSGRTDTQYF
D: TRBD1; V: TRBV9; size: NA; J: TRBJ1-6; DNA: TGTGCCAGCAGCCCGAGACAGGGACCTAATTCACCCCTCCACTTT; CDR3: CASSPRQGPNSPLHF
D: TRBD2; V: TRBV7-9; size: few; J: TRBJ2-7; DNA: TGTGCCAGCAGCTTAGCGCGAACTAGCGGAAACTCCTACGAGCAGTACTTC; CDR3: CASSLARTSGNSYEQYF
D: NA; V: TRBV14; size: few; J: TRBJ2-2; DNA: TGTGCCAGCAGTTTAGCCGGGGAGCTGTTTTTT; CDR3: CASSLAGELFF
D: TRBD1; V: TRBV29-1; size: few; J: TRBJ1-2; DNA: TGCAGCGTTCTCAGGCTACAGGGGGAAGGGTATGGCTACACCTTC; CDR3: CSVLRLQGEGYGYTF
D: TRBD2; V: TRBV29-1; size: few; J: TRBJ2-3; DNA: TGCAGCGTTGAGGGGGGAGGGGTACAAGATACGCAGTATTTT; CDR3: CSVEGGGVQDTQYF
D: NA; V: TRBV7-9; size: NA; J: TRBJ1-1; DNA: TGTGCCAGCAGCTGGGACTTCACTGAAGCTTTCTTT; CDR3: CASSWDFTEAFF
D: NA; V: TRBV7-9; size: NA; J: TRBJ2-1; DNA: TGTGCCAGCAGCTCTGCCCGCGGCAATGAGCAGTTCTTC; CDR3: CASSSARGNEQFF
D: NA; V: TRBV5-4; size: NA; J: TRBJ2-1; DNA: TGTGCCAGCAGCTTGAACTCAGGGATGATCTACAATGAGCAGTTCTTC; CDR3: CASSLNSGMIYNEQFF
D: TRBD1; V: TRBV20-1; size: few; J: TRBJ2-7; DNA: TGCAGTGCTAAACAGGGGAATGAGCAGTACTTC; CDR3: CSAKQGNEQYF
D: TRBD1; V: TRBV7-9; size: many; J: TRBJ2-7; DNA: TGTGCCAGCAGCCGGGGGACAGGGGTTAGCGAGCAGTACTTC; CDR3: CASSRGTGVSEQYF
D: TRBD1; V: TRBV9; size: few; J: TRBJ2-3; DNA: TGTGCCAGCAGCGAGCCCCAGGGGGCGCGTCGCACAGATACGCAGTATTTT; CDR3: CASSEPQGARRTDTQYF
D: TRBD2; V: TRBV5-1; size: NA; J: TRBJ2-3; DNA: TGCGCCAGCAGCGTCGGGGGGTCCACAGATACGCAGTATTTT; CDR3: CASSVGGSTDTQYF
D: TRBD1; V: TRBV19; size: few; J: TRBJ2-7; DNA: TGTGCCAGTAGTATTGAGGACAGGGGAGGCCACGAGCAGTACTTC; CDR3: CASSIEDRGGHEQYF
D: TRBD1; V: TRBV5-1; size: NA; J: TRBJ1-4; DNA: TGCGCCAGCAGCTTAAACTCCGGGACAGGGGTGGAAAAACTGTTTTTT; CDR3: CASSLNSGTGVEKLFF
D: NA; V: TRBV7-2; size: NA; J: TRBJ1-4; DNA: TGTGCCAGCAGTCCTGCGGGGGATGAAAAACTGTTTTTT; CDR3: CASSPAGDEKLFF
D: NA; V: TRBV6-1; size: NA; J: TRBJ2-4; DNA: TGTGCCAGCGTGGACAGAGCCAAAAACATTCAGTACTTC; CDR3: CASVDRAKNIQYF
D: NA; V: TRBV18; size: few; J: TRBJ1-1; DNA: TGTGCCAGCTCACCACGGGAGGGGCTAAACACTGAAGCTTTCTTT; CDR3: CASSPREGLNTEAFF
D: NA; V: TRBV12-5; size: NA; J: TRBJ2-1; DNA: TGTGCTAGTGGTTTGGTACTAGCCCGGGATACCTACAATGAGCAGTTCTTC; CDR3: CASGLVLARDTYNEQFF
D: TRBD2; V: TRBV2; size: few; J: TRBJ2-7; DNA: TGTGCCAGCAGTGGGACTAGCGGGGGCTACGAGCAGTACTTC; CDR3: CASSGTSGGYEQYF
D: NA; V: TRBV11-3; size: NA; J: TRBJ2-3; DNA: TGTGCCAGCAGCAACAGAGATACGCAGTATTTT; CDR3: CASSNRDTQYF
D: TRBD1; V: TRBV2; size: few; J: TRBJ2-2; DNA: TGTGCCAGCATGCAGGGGGCGGTGCGTACCGGGGAGCTGTTTTTT; CDR3: CASMQGAVRTGELFF
D: TRBD1; V: TRBV19; size: NA; J: TRBJ2-5; DNA: TGTGCCAGTAGTATAGAGGCTCGGGGACAGCAAGAGACCCAGTACTTC; CDR3: CASSIEARGQQETQYF
D: TRBD2; V: TRBV7-2; size: NA; J: TRBJ2-1; DNA: TGTGCCAGCAGCTTCACTAGCGGGGGGGGAGACCTAGAGTTCTTC; CDR3: CASSFTSGGGDLEFF
D: NA; V: TRBV4-2; size: few; J: TRBJ1-1; DNA: TGTGCCAGCAGCCAAGAAAGCTACACTGAAGCTTTCTTT; CDR3: CASSQESYTEAFF
D: NA; V: TRBV7-2; size: few; J: TRBJ2-7; DNA: TGTGCCAGCAGCCCTCCGCCGGTCTACGAGCAGTACTTC; CDR3: CASSPPPVYEQYF
D: TRBD1; V: TRBV23-1; size: many; J: TRBJ2-2; DNA: TGCGCCAGCAGTCAAGTACCGACAGGGCCCGGGGAGCTGTTTTTT; CDR3: CASSQVPTGPGELFF
D: NA; V: TRBV2; size: NA; J: TRBJ2-7; DNA: TGTGCCAGCAGTGATCCTACAGGCTACGAGCAGTACTTC; CDR3: CASSDPTGYEQYF
D: NA; V: TRBV30; size: NA; J: TRBJ1-2; DNA: TGTGCCTGGAGTCAGGCCTGGGGCGCGGACTATGGCTACACCTTC; CDR3: CAWSQAWGADYGYTF
D: NA; V: TRBV4-3; size: few; J: TRBJ2-3; DNA: TGCGCCAGCAGCCAAGATTTAGGGGTCGGCACAGATACGCAGTATTTT; CDR3: CASSQDLGVGTDTQYF
D: NA; V: TRBV5-1; size: few; J: TRBJ1-4; DNA: TGCGCCAGCAGGGCTGGAGGGTCTTATGAAAAACTGTTTTTT; CDR3: CASRAGGSYEKLFF
D: NA; V: TRBV6-5; size: few; J: TRBJ2-1; DNA: TGTGCCAGCCGTCTTACAAGCTCCTACAATGAGCAGTTCTTC; CDR3: CASRLTSSYNEQFF
D: NA; V: TRBV6-5; size: NA; J: TRBJ1-2; DNA: TGTGCCAGCAGCATAGAAGGGGATACGGAAGGCTACACCTTC; CDR3: CASSIEGDTEGYTF
D: NA; V: TRBV18; size: few; J: TRBJ1-4; DNA: TGTGCCAGCTCACCAAAAGAGGGTGCAACTAATGAAAAACTGTTTTTT; CDR3: CASSPKEGATNEKLFF
D: TRBD1; V: TRBV10-3; size: few; J: TRBJ1-1; DNA: TGTGCCTCACAGGGGGACATTCGTCCTGAAGCTTTCTTT; CDR3: CASQGDIRPEAFF
D: NA; V: TRBV9; size: NA; J: TRBJ2-6; DNA: TGTGCCAGCAGCCCTACAGGGACTGGGGCCAACGTCCTGACTTTC; CDR3: CASSPTGTGANVLTF
D: NA; V: TRBV5-1; size: few; J: TRBJ2-2; DNA: TGCGCCAGCAGCGGGAACGGGGTGAACACCGGGGAGCTGTTTTTT; CDR3: CASSGNGVNTGELFF
D: NA; V: TRBV11-3; size: few; J: TRBJ2-5; DNA: TGTGCCAGCAGCTCCGAGGCGACCCAGTACTTC; CDR3: CASSSEATQYF